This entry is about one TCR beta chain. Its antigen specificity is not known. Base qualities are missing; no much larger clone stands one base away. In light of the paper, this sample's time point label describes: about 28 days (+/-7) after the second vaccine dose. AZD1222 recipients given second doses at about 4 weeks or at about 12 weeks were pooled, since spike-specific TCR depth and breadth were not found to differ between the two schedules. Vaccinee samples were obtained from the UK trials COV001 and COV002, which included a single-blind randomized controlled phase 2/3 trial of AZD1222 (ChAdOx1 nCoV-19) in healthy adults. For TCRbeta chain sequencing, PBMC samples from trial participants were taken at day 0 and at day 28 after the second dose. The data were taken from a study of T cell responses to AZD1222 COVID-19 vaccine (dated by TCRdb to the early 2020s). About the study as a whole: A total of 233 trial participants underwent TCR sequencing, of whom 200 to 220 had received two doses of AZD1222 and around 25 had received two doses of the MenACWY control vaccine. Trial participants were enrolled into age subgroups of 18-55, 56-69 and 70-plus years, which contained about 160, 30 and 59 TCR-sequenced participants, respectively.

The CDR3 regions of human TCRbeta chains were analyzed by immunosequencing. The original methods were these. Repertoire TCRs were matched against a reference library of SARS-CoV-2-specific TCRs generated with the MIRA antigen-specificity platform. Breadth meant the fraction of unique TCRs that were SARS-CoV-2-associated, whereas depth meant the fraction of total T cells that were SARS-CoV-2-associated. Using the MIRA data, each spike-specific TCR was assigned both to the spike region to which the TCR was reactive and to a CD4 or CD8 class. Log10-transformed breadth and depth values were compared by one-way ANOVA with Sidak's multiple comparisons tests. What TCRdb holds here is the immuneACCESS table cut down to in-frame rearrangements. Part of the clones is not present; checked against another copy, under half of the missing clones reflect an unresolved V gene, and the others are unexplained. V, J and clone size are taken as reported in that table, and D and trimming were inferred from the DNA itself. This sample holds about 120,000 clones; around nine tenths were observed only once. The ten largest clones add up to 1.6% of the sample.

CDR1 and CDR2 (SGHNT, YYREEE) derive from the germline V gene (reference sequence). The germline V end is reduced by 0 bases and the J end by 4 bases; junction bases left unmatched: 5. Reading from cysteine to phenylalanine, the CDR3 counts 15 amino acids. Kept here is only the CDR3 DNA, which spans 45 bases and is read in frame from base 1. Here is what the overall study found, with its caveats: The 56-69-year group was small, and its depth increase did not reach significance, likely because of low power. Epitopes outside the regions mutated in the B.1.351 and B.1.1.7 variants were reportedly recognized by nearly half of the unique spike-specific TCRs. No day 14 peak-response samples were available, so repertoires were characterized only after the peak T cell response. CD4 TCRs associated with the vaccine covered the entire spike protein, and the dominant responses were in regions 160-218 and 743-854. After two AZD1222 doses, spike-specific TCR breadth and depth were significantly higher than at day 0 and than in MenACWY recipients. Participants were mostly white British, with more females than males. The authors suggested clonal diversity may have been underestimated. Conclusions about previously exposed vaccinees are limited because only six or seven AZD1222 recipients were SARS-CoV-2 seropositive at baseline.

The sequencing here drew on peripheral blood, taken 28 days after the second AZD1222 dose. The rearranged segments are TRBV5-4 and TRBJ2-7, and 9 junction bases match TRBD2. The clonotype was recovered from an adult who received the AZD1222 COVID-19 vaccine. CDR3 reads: CASSLAAGGPYEQYF. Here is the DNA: TGTGCCAGCAGCTTGGCGGCGGGAGGGCCATACGAGCAGTACTTC.